This TCR beta chain was identified during a study of PD-L1 blockade in urothelial cancer. Study as a whole: About 90% of the roughly 30 patients were men who had bladder-origin urothelial cancer. T cell content in blood samples showed a median of 141,255. Study-wide findings and caveats: Patients who had durable benefit saw their tumor-associated blood clones expand more at 3 weeks.

Of note for this clone: As yet, its antigen is unknown.

Trimming took off 6 bases at V and 4 bases at J, with 10 bases between the two ends. Germline CDR1 and CDR2: SNHLY and FYNNEI. The CDR3 has 13 residues. Produced via immunoSEQ multiplex PCR; TCRdb's table is partial and in-frame only. The sample carries 44,000 or so clones, roughly four fifths recorded once. The chain has TRBV2 and TRBJ1-5; TRBD1 is a possible D gene (5 bases). The sample consisted of PBMCs, taken around atezolizumab (anti-PD-L1) treatment. The source of this sequence is a man aged 70-80 years with urothelial cancer. The CDR3 reads CASSTGPNQPQHF. The CDR3, as DNA: TGTGCCAGCAGCACAGGTCCAAATCAGCCCCAGCATTTT.